The sequence of this T cell receptor (beta chain) was determined in a study of T cell responses to AZD1222 COVID-19 vaccine. Across the study: Recipients boosted at about 4 weeks or about 12 weeks are pooled.

Profiled with immunoSEQ multiplex PCR; TCRdb holds only in-frame clones, not every one. This table has 120,000 or so clones, less than 95% appearing once. J was trimmed by 8 bases and V by 4 bases; bases with no gene match: 9. Looked up from germline, CDR1 is SGHRS and CDR2 is YFSETQ. This CDR3 region has 14 residues. Notes on the study in general: Clonal diversity may have been underestimated, and the donors were mostly white British, with more females than males. An increase in Spike-specific TCR breadth and depth was observed after two AZD1222 doses.

Points on this clone: Its antigen is not identified.

The chain couples TRBV5-1 to TRBJ2-1; 7 bases map to TRBD1. This sample comprised peripheral blood, obtained on day 0 of AZD1222 vaccination. This clonotype was obtained from an adult in good health. In DNA, the CDR3 is TGCGCCAGCAGCCACGACACACAGGGGTATGAGCAGTTCTTC. Its translation: CASSHDTQGYEQFF.